This T cell receptor (beta chain) was sequenced in a study of CXCR3-negative and CXCR3-positive naive CD8 T cells (dated by TCRdb to the late 2010s). Turning to the overall study: About 150 million TRB reads were obtained in total, roughly 1.5 +/- 0.3 million reads per library. The diversity and physicochemical repertoire analyses included approximately ten donors pooled from two independent experiments. For the TRBV-TRBJ cluster analysis, the naive subsets came from 5 donors, while the memory cells came from 3 donors. Here is what the overall study found, with its caveats: Freshly isolated PBMCs were used for most assays because CXCR3 expression went down partially after cryopreservation. Compared with CXCR3-negative naive cells, CXCR3-positive naive cells had TRB CDR3s with higher hydrophobicity (lower Kidera factor 4), lower energy, and higher strength and volume indices. Comparably high repertoire diversity was found in both naive subsets, whereas much lower repertoire diversity was found in memory CD8+ T cells. Because surface CD5, which is linked to self-reactivity in mice, was comparable between the naive subsets, TCR interaction strength was also inferred from TRB CDR3 physicochemical properties. Similar TRBV-TRBJ usage was shown by naive CXCR3-negative and CXCR3-positive cells from the same donor, whereas distinct patterns were shown by memory cells.

Reading from cysteine to phenylalanine, the CDR3 counts 14 amino acids. The DNA is unrecorded. CDR1 is given as DFQATT and CDR2 as SNEGSKA, both from the germline V gene (reference sequence). Points on this clonotype: The specificity of this receptor is unknown.

The instrument was a NextSeq 550. The Human TCR Profiling Kit (MiLaboratory) was used to prepare UMI-labeled 5' RACE TRB cDNA libraries. cDNA synthesis used the entire amount of extracted RNA, and PCR amplification then used the entire amount of cDNA produced. Libraries were prepared in parallel with an identical number of PCR cycles. Turning to the authors' computational methods: With a minimum of two reads required per UMI, MIGEC and MiXCR pulled out about 50,000 +/- 10,000 unique UMI-labeled TRB cDNA molecules from each library. On average, each library contained approximately 40,000 +/- 10,000 functional in-frame TRB CDR3 nucleotide clonotypes without stop codons. Diversity metrics, including normalized Shannon-Wiener and Chao1, were computed in VDJtools after downsampling to 5000 UMI-labeled TRB molecules per sample. VDJtools computed clonotype-size-weighted physicochemical properties of the central five CDR3 residues: interaction energy, strength, volume and Kidera factor 4. TCRdb reprocessed the reads, and each CDR3 protein sequence is entered once, without DNA. The authors' filters were not applied to this entry. Per the sample table, the count is under 70,000 distinct CDR3 sequences. Roughly 4.4% of the sample is taken by the ten largest.

Each CD8+ T cell subset was flow-sorted in triplicate, and around 320,000 cells per subset were placed directly into RLT lysis buffer. To exclude memory contaminants, naive CD8+ T cells were stringently defined as CD45RO-CCR7+CD27+CD95-. Using standard density gradient centrifugation, peripheral blood mononuclear cells were isolated from buffy coats. A FACSAria III was used to flow-sort naive CD8+ T cells into CXCR3-negative and CXCR3-positive populations. An RNeasy Mini Kit was used to extract total RNA from the sorted cells. The sequence joins TRBV20-1 to TRBJ2-7; the D gene TCRdb calls, TRBD1, cannot be checked with no DNA. The TCR originated in a human donor in good health. Some clones in this sample may be carry-over from other donors' samples. Specimen: naive CXCR3+ CD8+ T cells from blood. The label giving this sample's cell subset or site can be read as: CD45RO-CCR7+CD27+CD95- naive CD8+ T cells expressing CXCR3 (TNR3+). CDR3 loop: CSAITRGQGNEQYF.